Listed below are T cell receptor beta chains from one sample, sequenced in a study of vaccination and CD4 T cells after COVID-19. Via MiXCR, TCRdb re-called the PCR reads, giving one row per CDR3 protein. The sample lists 31,000 or so distinct CDR3 sequences; roughly 50% were seen once. The starting material was CD4+ T cells from blood, obtained about 7 months after SARS-CoV-2 vaccination. The receptors were sampled from a human donor who had recovered from COVID-19. The conserved cysteine and the conserved F or W are not part of the CDR3 here.

len: 15; j_gene: TRBJ2-7; v_gene: TRBV6-5; CDR3aa: ASSYSSGRDGSYEQY
len: 12; j_gene: TRBJ2-5; v_gene: TRBV29-1; CDR3aa: SSGGQAIQETQY
len: 11; j_gene: TRBJ2-1; v_gene: TRBV4-1; CDR3aa: ASSQDIGNEQF
len: 12; j_gene: TRBJ2-7; v_gene: TRBV11-2; CDR3aa: ASSPTRSSYEQY
len: 14; j_gene: TRBJ1-5; v_gene: TRBV11-2; CDR3aa: ASSPGQGSLNQPQH
len: 13; j_gene: TRBJ1-3; v_gene: TRBV20-1; CDR3aa: SASQGLGSGNTIY
len: 14; j_gene: TRBJ2-1; v_gene: TRBV20-1; CDR3aa: SARDERGGPADEQF
len: 13; j_gene: TRBJ2-7; v_gene: TRBV7-9; CDR3aa: ASSSLAGPTGEQY
len: 13; j_gene: TRBJ2-2; v_gene: TRBV30; CDR3aa: AWRSGGRDTGELF
len: 13; j_gene: TRBJ2-7; v_gene: TRBV20-1; CDR3aa: SARVPRDISYEQY
len: 14; j_gene: TRBJ2-2; v_gene: TRBV15; CDR3aa: ATSRDPPPGTGELF
len: 13; j_gene: TRBJ2-7; v_gene: TRBV19; CDR3aa: ASSPGPTPSYEQY
len: 10; j_gene: TRBJ2-3; v_gene: TRBV7-2; CDR3aa: ASSFVADTQY
len: 13; j_gene: TRBJ2-3; v_gene: TRBV5-4; CDR3aa: ASSLAGLEIVTQY
len: 13; j_gene: TRBJ2-5; v_gene: TRBV6-2/TRBV6-3; CDR3aa: ASRPSGYGGETQY
len: 11; j_gene: TRBJ2-4; v_gene: TRBV4-1; CDR3aa: ASSQDQRDIQY
len: 14; j_gene: TRBJ2-7; v_gene: TRBV28; CDR3aa: ASSPKSGRAFHEQY
len: 14; j_gene: TRBJ2-3; v_gene: TRBV6-1; CDR3aa: ATGGIGGGRGDTQY
len: 10; j_gene: TRBJ2-1; v_gene: TRBV6-1; CDR3aa: ASSEGYNEQF
len: 13; j_gene: TRBJ1-5; v_gene: TRBV7-8; CDR3aa: ASSQTAGANQPQH
len: 13; j_gene: TRBJ2-2; v_gene: TRBV28; CDR3aa: ASSPGGVTTGELF
len: 11; j_gene: TRBJ2-5; v_gene: TRBV18; CDR3aa: ASSSSPQETQY
len: 13; j_gene: TRBJ1-5; v_gene: TRBV28; CDR3aa: ASSTGTTSNQPQH
len: 12; j_gene: TRBJ2-2; v_gene: TRBV7-9; CDR3aa: ASSFVDRAGELF
len: 12; j_gene: TRBJ2-2; v_gene: TRBV25-1; CDR3aa: ASSGTSDTGELF
len: 10; j_gene: TRBJ1-2; v_gene: TRBV10-1; CDR3aa: ATSNTRYGYT
len: 12; j_gene: TRBJ2-7; v_gene: TRBV20-1; CDR3aa: SAPTSGTTYEQY
len: 11; j_gene: TRBJ2-1; v_gene: TRBV28; CDR3aa: ARAGTGVSEQF
len: 13; j_gene: TRBJ1-5; v_gene: TRBV2; CDR3aa: ASSYFDRPNQPQH
len: 14; j_gene: TRBJ2-3; v_gene: TRBV24-1; CDR3aa: ATSDRLADITDTQY
len: 13; j_gene: TRBJ1-3; v_gene: TRBV20-1; CDR3aa: SARDISPDGNTIY
len: 11; j_gene: TRBJ1-2; v_gene: TRBV7-3; CDR3aa: ASSPSGGQSYT
len: 11; j_gene: TRBJ2-5; v_gene: TRBV7-3; CDR3aa: ASQASGTETQY
len: 12; j_gene: TRBJ2-7; v_gene: TRBV19; CDR3aa: ASRISGASYEQY
len: 9; j_gene: TRBJ2-3; v_gene: TRBV7-9; CDR3aa: TSSFKYTQY
len: 15; j_gene: TRBJ2-2; v_gene: TRBV19; CDR3aa: ASSRTSGRANTGELF
len: 15; j_gene: TRBJ2-6; v_gene: TRBV7-9; CDR3aa: ASSRTTWGTGANVLT
len: 12; j_gene: TRBJ1-5; v_gene: TRBV27; CDR3aa: ASSGLSVNQPQH
len: 12; j_gene: TRBJ2-3; v_gene: TRBV20-1; CDR3aa: SAREAGGVDTQY
len: 12; j_gene: TRBJ1-1; v_gene: TRBV20-1; CDR3aa: SARDGPWRTEAF
len: 12; j_gene: TRBJ1-2; v_gene: TRBV7-3; CDR3aa: ASSLGTGPDGYT
len: 12; j_gene: TRBJ1-1; v_gene: TRBV19; CDR3aa: ASSIDLWGTEAF
len: 11; j_gene: TRBJ2-3; v_gene: TRBV7-9; CDR3aa: ASSFTGGDTQY
len: 12; j_gene: TRBJ1-5; v_gene: TRBV11-2; CDR3aa: ASSPNRGGQPQH
len: 13; j_gene: TRBJ2-7; v_gene: TRBV6-5; CDR3aa: ASSTQVSGNYEQY
len: 15; j_gene: TRBJ2-3; v_gene: TRBV20-1; CDR3aa: SAKMMLAGFGTDTQY